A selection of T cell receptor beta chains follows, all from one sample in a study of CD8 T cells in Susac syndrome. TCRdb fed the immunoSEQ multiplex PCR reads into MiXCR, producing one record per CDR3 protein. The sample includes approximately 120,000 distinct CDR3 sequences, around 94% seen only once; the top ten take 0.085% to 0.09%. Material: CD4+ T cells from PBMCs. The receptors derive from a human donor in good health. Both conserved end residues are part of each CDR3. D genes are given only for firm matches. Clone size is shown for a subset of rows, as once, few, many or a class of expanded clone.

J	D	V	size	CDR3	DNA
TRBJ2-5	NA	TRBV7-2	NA	CASSLFRAETQYF	TGTGCCAGCAGCTTGTTTAGGGCAGAGACCCAGTACTTC
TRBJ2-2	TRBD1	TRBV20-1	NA	CSARGQGRTGELFF	TGCAGTGCTAGAGGACAGGGGCGCACCGGGGAGCTGTTTTTT
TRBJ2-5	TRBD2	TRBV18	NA	CASSLLAEQETQYF	TGTGCCAGCTCGCTACTAGCGGAACAAGAGACCCAGTACTTC
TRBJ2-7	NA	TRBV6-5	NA	CASSYPGRPAEQYF	TGTGCCAGCAGTTACCCCGGACGGCCCGCCGAGCAGTACTTC
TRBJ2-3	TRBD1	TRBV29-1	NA	CSVRGLTGAGTDTQYF	TGCAGCGTAAGGGGGCTTACAGGGGCCGGCACAGATACGCAGTATTTT
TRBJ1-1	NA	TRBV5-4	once	CASSSSREFNTEAFF	TGTGCCAGCAGCTCCTCTCGGGAGTTCAACACTGAAGCTTTCTTT
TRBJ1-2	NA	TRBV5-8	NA	CASSPGRGFNYGYTF	TGTGCCAGCAGCCCTGGTAGGGGTTTCAACTATGGCTACACCTTC
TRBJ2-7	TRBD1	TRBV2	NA	CASSPRTGGDEQYF	TGTGCCAGCAGTCCCCGGACAGGGGGCGACGAGCAGTACTTC
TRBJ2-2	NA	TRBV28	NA	CASRQGTGELFF	TGTGCCAGCAGACAGGGTACCGGGGAGCTGTTTTTT
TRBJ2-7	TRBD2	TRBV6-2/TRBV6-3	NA	CASSSGTSTGYEQYF	TGTGCCAGCAGTAGCGGGACTTCTACAGGTTACGAGCAGTACTTC
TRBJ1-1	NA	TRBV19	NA	CASSIGQGIYEAFF	TGTGCCAGTAGTATAGGCCAGGGCATTTATGAGGCTTTCTTT
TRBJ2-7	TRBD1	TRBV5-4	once	CASSRDRASYEQYF	TGTGCCAGCAGCAGGGACAGGGCCAGCTACGAGCAGTACTTC
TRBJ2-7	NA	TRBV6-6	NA	CASSRDFYEQYF	TGTGCCAGCAGCAGGGATTTCTACGAGCAGTACTTC
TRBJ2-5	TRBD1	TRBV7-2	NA	CASSLEYGTGYRETQYF	TGTGCCAGCAGCTTAGAGTATGGGACAGGGTATCGGGAGACCCAGTACTTC
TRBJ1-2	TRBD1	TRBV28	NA	CASSSRDRGGYTF	TGTGCCAGCAGTTCCCGGGACAGGGGTGGCTACACCTTC
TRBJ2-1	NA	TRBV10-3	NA	CANRDGSYNEQFF	TGTGCCAACCGGGACGGCTCCTACAATGAGCAGTTCTTC
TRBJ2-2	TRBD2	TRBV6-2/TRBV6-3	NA	CASSYRLYPSGSTGELFF	TGTGCCAGCAGTTATAGGCTCTACCCTAGCGGGAGCACCGGGGAGCTGTTTTTT
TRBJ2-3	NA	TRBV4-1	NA	CASSHQNTIPGGTDTQYF	TGCGCCAGCAGCCACCAGAACACTATACCTGGGGGCACAGATACGCAGTATTTT
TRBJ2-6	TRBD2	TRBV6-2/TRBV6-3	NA	CASSFKRGLADSGANVLTF	TGTGCCAGCAGTTTTAAGCGTGGACTAGCGGATTCTGGGGCCAACGTCCTGACTTTC
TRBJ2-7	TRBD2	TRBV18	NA	CASSPPLLAGGSEQYF	TGTGCCAGCTCACCACCTTTACTAGCGGGAGGGAGTGAGCAGTACTTC
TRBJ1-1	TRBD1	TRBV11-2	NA	CASSTIRGRVEAFF	TGTGCCAGCAGCACAATCAGGGGGCGAGTTGAAGCTTTCTTT
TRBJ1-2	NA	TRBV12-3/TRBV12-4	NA	CASSLTNTGGYTF	TGTGCCAGCAGCCTTACAAATACTGGGGGCTACACCTTC
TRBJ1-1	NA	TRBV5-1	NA	CASSLEAAEGAEAFF	TGCGCCAGCAGCTTGGAGGCAGCCGAGGGGGCTGAAGCTTTCTTT
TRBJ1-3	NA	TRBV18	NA	CASSPPPSGNTIYF	TGTGCCAGCTCACCTCCTCCTTCTGGAAACACCATATATTTT
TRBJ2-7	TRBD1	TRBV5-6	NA	CASSLDRGSYEQYF	TGTGCCAGCAGCTTGGACAGGGGATCCTACGAGCAGTACTTC
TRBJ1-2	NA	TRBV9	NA	CASSDNYGYTF	TGTGCCAGCAGCGACAACTATGGCTACACCTTC
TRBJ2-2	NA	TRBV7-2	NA	CASSLEIGMNTGELFF	TGTGCCAGCAGCTTAGAAATAGGGATGAACACCGGGGAGCTGTTTTTT
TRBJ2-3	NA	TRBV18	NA	CASSPRSREDTQYF	TGTGCCAGCTCACCACGTAGCCGAGAGGATACGCAGTATTTT
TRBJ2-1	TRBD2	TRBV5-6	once	CASSLLLAGMSSYNEQFF	TGTGCCAGCAGCTTATTGCTAGCGGGAATGAGCTCCTACAATGAGCAGTTCTTC
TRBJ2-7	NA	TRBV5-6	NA	CASSLGWDEQYF	TGTGCCAGCAGCTTGGGATGGGACGAGCAGTACTTC
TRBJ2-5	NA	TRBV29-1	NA	CSVEEARGETQYF	TGCAGCGTTGAAGAGGCCAGGGGAGAGACCCAGTACTTC
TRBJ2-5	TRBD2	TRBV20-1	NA	CSAPRTSARETQYF	TGCAGTGCTCCTCGGACTAGCGCGAGGGAGACCCAGTACTTC
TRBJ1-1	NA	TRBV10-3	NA	CAISAYGGENTEAFF	TGTGCCATCAGTGCCTATGGGGGGGAGAACACTGAAGCTTTCTTT
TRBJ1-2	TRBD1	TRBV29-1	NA	CSVGQGDYGYTF	TGCAGCGTTGGACAGGGGGACTATGGCTACACCTTC
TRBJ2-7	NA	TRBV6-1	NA	CASIPGFGAYEQYF	TGTGCCAGCATTCCAGGCTTTGGGGCCTACGAGCAGTACTTC
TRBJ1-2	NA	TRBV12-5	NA	CASGLVLGSSLNYGYTF	TGTGCTAGTGGTTTGGTACTAGGCAGCTCCCTTAACTATGGCTACACCTTC
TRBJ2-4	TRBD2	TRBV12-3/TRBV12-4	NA	CASRRSGSRNKNIQYF	TGTGCCAGCAGGAGAAGCGGGAGCCGAAACAAAAACATTCAGTACTTC
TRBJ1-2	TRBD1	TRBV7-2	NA	CASSLEGRTGIYGYTF	TGTGCCAGCAGCTTAGAGGGACGGACAGGGATATATGGCTACACCTTC
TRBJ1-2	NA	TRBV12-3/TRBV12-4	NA	CASSHRLDGANYGYTF	TGTGCCAGCAGTCACAGACTAGACGGGGCTAACTATGGCTACACCTTC
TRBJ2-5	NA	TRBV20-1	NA	CSALGQGGETQYF	TGCAGTGCTCTGGGTCAGGGTGGGGAGACCCAGTACTTC
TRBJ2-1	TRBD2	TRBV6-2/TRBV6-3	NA	CASSTVPGLGIYNEQFF	TGTGCCAGCAGTACAGTCCCGGGACTAGGGATCTACAATGAGCAGTTCTTC
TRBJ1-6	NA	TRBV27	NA	CASSLRTINSPLHF	TGTGCCAGCAGTTTAAGGACAATTAATTCACCCCTCCACTTT
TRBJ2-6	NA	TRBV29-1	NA	CSAGDFPVLTF	TGCAGCGCAGGGGATTTCCCCGTCCTGACTTTC
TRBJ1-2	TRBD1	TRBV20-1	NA	CSANDRGYGYTF	TGCAGTGCCAACGACAGGGGGTATGGCTACACCTTC
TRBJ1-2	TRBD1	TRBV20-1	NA	CSVGQPGGYYGYTF	TGCAGTGTTGGACAACCAGGGGGTTACTATGGCTACACCTTC
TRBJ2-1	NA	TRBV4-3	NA	CASSQSYSSYNEQFF	TGCGCCAGCAGCCAATCCTATTCGTCCTACAATGAGCAGTTCTTC
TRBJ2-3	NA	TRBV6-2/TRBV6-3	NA	CASTSWQFATDTQYF	TGTGCCAGCACCTCGTGGCAGTTCGCCACAGATACGCAGTATTTT
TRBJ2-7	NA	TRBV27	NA	CASSLKDGPYEQYF	TGTGCCAGCAGTTTGAAAGACGGACCCTACGAGCAGTACTTC
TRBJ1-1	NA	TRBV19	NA	CASSIAGTNTEAFF	TGTGCCAGTAGTATAGCGGGGACGAACACTGAAGCTTTCTTT
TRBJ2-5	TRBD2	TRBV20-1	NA	CSARGSAGGETQYF	TGCAGTGCTAGGGGTTCAGCGGGAGGAGAGACCCAGTACTTC
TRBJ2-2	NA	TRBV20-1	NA	CSASHRDANTGELFF	TGCAGTGCTAGTCACAGGGATGCGAACACCGGGGAGCTGTTTTTT
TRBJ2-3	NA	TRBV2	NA	CASSERVSSTDTQYF	TGTGCCAGCAGTGAAAGGGTTTCTAGCACAGATACGCAGTATTTT
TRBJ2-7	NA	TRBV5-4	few	CASSLEGEQYF	TGTGCCAGCAGCTTGGAGGGCGAGCAGTACTTC